This record concerns one T cell receptor (beta chain) sequence. Its antigen is still unknown. Unmatched junction bases numbered 0, after V lost 0 bases and J lost 5 bases. Per the germline V gene, CDR1 is SGDLS and CDR2 is YYNGEE. The CDR3 contains 14 residues. Treatment given: approximately nine-day PBMC culture with coronavirus spike peptide pools or control peptides (ViraFEST assay). The data were obtained in a study of vaccination and CD4 T cells after COVID-19. Sequenced with the Oncomine TCR Beta short-read assay was DNA taken from cultured CD4+ T cells. In TCRdb, the PCR reads were re-called with MiXCR into one record per CDR3 protein. The table records about 15,000 distinct CDR3 sequences, 42% of them present only once. Study-wide results and caveats: Convalescent patients displayed a median about 86% of reactive clones emerging only post-vaccination.

The V call is TRBV9, the J call TRBJ2-1, with 9 positions matching TRBD1. Material for sequencing was cultured CD4+ T cells from blood. The TCR comes from a human donor with COVID-19. CDR3 nucleotide sequence: TGTGCCAGCAGCGTAGGGACAGGGGACAATGAGCAGTTCTTC. It specifies CASSVGTGDNEQFF.